A single sample gave rise to the 5 T cell receptor beta chains below, sequenced in a study of cytomegalovirus exposure and HLA in healthy donors (dated by TCRdb to about 2017). Library method: the immunoSEQ multiplex PCR assay. For the multiplex PCR, a mixture combining 60 forward primers for TCR Vbeta segments and 13 reverse primers for TCR Jbeta segments was used. What TCRdb holds here is the immuneACCESS table cut down to in-frame rearrangements. Part of the clones is not present; checked against another copy, under half of the missing clones reflect an unresolved V gene, and the others are unexplained. In this sample the table shows 100,000 or so clones, about 59% of which occur a single time. 3.5% to 4% of the sample lies in the top ten. What was sequenced was PBMCs. The receptors shown here come from a man in his thirties or forties in good health and CMV-seropositive.

The V and J genes are TRBV7-3 and TRBJ2-3, with TRBD2 as a possible D gene (7 bases). There are 15 residues in the CDR3. The V and J ends lost 1 base and 4 bases respectively, with 12 bases between them. CDR1 and CDR2 (germline): SGHTA, FQGTGA. This chain's CDR3 is CASSLMAGAADTQYF. The CDR3 nucleotides read TGTGCCAGCAGCTTAATGGCGGGGGCCGCAGATACGCAGTATTTT.

The chain uses TRBV5-4 and TRBJ2-5; TRBD2 matches at 13 bases. The CDR3 is 15 amino acids. The germline CDR1 and CDR2 sequences are SGHNT and YYREEE (reference sequence). The J segment lost 3 bases and the V segment lost 2 bases, leaving 1 base of the junction unmatched. The chain's CDR3 is CASSFGLAGEETQYF. CDR3 bases: TGTGCCAGCAGCTTTGGACTAGCGGGAGAAGAGACCCAGTACTTC.

V usage is TRBV30 and J usage is TRBJ2-5; TRBD2 might be the D (6 bases). The germline V and J ends were trimmed by 2 bases and 4 bases, with 8 bases remaining between them. CDR1 is GTSNPN and CDR2 is SVGIG in the germline V gene (reference sequence). The CDR3 is 12 amino acids. CDR3 DNA sequence: TGTGCCTGGAGTACGGGGGTAGAGACCCAGTACTTC. Residues: CAWSTGVETQYF.

The chain employs TRBV5-1 and TRBJ1-2; no clear D. CDR1 is SGHRS and CDR2 is YFSETQ in the germline V gene. V lost 4 bases to trimming and J lost 1 base, with 11 bases between them. The CDR3 length is 14 residues. The CDR3 loop reads CASSPGFYNYGYTF. The CDR3 nucleotides read TGCGCCAGCAGCCCGGGGTTCTATAACTATGGCTACACCTTC.

The V and J genes are TRBV19 and TRBJ1-2, with TRBD1 matching 11 bases. CDR1 is LNHDA, CDR2 SQIVND, per germline (reference sequence). The CDR3 has 13 residues. The V gene end was trimmed by 8 bases and the J gene end by 6 bases; junction bases not matched to a gene: 5. As DNA, the CDR3 is TGTGCCAGTGGATGGGACAGGGGGAATGGCTACACCTTC. Its protein product is CASGWDRGNGYTF.